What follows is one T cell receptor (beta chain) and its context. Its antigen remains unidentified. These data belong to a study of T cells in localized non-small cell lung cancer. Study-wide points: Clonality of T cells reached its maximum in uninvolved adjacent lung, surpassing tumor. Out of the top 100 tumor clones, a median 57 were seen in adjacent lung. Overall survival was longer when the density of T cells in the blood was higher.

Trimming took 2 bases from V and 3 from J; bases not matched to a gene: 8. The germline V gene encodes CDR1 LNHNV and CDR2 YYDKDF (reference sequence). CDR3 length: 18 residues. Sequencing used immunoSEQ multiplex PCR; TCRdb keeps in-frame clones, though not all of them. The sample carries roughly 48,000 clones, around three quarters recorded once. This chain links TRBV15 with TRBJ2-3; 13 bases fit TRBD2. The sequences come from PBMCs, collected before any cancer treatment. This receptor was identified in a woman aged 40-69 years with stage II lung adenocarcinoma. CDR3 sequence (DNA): TGTGCCACCAGCAGATCTATCGGACTAGCGGGGGATACAGATACGCAGTATTTT. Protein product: CATSRSIGLAGDTDTQYF.